What follows are 25 T cell receptor beta chains derived from one specimen sequenced in a study of T-cell reconstitution after alpha-beta-depleted transplantation in children. Unique molecular identifiers were used in preparing the TCRbeta library. TCRdb ran MiXCR on the PCR reads and lists one entry per CDR3 protein. This table has some 530,000 distinct CDR3 sequences, roughly an eighth appearing once. The material sequenced was PBMCs from the stem cell graft donor, taken from the stem cell graft. These TCRs come from a human donor who donated a stem cell graft to a child with combined immunodeficiency.

Many counts were recorded for this clonotype. This rearrangement joins TRBV20-1 to TRBJ1-5, with 10 bases lining up with TRBD1. The V gene end was trimmed by 0 bases and the J gene end by 4 bases; junction bases not matched to a gene: 3. Germline assignment: CDR1 DFQATT and CDR2 SNEGSKA (reference sequence). This CDR3 is built from 15 residues. CDR3 protein: CSARDLDRGNQPQHF. CDR3 DNA sequence: TGCAGTGCTAGAGATTTGGACAGGGGGAATCAGCCCCAGCATTTT.

At least ten counts were recorded for this clonotype. The chain employs TRBV4-3 and TRBJ2-3, with 11 bases that match TRBD1. This CDR3 is built from 15 residues. With 8 bases clipped from V and 1 base from J, the junction kept 5 bases outside the gene matches. Germline V gives CDR1 LGHNA, CDR2 YSLEER. The CDR3 spells CASGTGGGRTDTQYF. CDR3 DNA: TGCGCCAGCGGGACAGGGGGGGGTCGCACAGATACGCAGTATTTT.

The chain carries TRBV12-3 or TRBV12-4 and TRBJ2-1; 15 nucleotides match TRBD2. V dropped 4 bases and J dropped 9; count of bases not matched to a gene: 1. The CDR3 has 14 amino acids. The CDR3 sequence: CASSWGLAGGEQFF. The CDR3 nucleotides read TGTGCCAGCAGTTGGGGACTAGCGGGGGGTGAGCAGTTCTTC.

This clonotype appeared a few times. CDR3 nucleotides: TGTGCCAGCCTTCCGGGACTAGCCACTTCGGGGCAGTTCTTC. This sequence encodes CASLPGLATSGQFF. The chain carries TRBV7-2 and TRBJ2-1, with TRBD2 matching over 9 bases. Trimming removed 8 bases from V and 12 bases from J; junction bases left unmatched: 14. This CDR3 has 14 residues. The germline V gene encodes CDR1 SGHTA and CDR2 FQGNSA.

CDR3 DNA sequence: TGTGCCAGCAGTGCGATAACGAGCACAGATACGCAGTATTTT. Protein product: CASSAITSTDTQYF. The V and J genes are TRBV2 and TRBJ2-3; no clear D. Germline CDR1 is SNHLY and CDR2 is FYNNEI. This CDR3 has 14 amino acids. V dropped 4 bases and J dropped 0 bases, with 8 bases sitting between them.

In this sample, this clonotype turned up many times. The J gene is TRBJ2-5, the V gene TRBV10-3, with 11 bases identical to TRBD2. CDR3 length: 16 residues. Germline values: CDR1 ENHRY, CDR2 SYGVKD. Germline trimming cut 10 bases from V and 0 bases from J; bases unmatched to any gene: 10. CDR3 residues: CATLPGLAEDQETQYF. CDR3 coding DNA: TGTGCCACCCTGCCGGGACTAGCGGAGGACCAAGAGACCCAGTACTTC.

The chain links TRBV4-1 to TRBJ1-1, with TRBD1 matching over 7 bases. Germline V gene data show CDR1 as MGHRA and CDR2 as YSYEKL. V lost 1 base to trimming and J lost 1 base; unmatched junction nucleotides: 6. The CDR3 contains 16 residues. CDR3 amino acids: CASSQGQGKGNTEAFF. In DNA form, the CDR3 reads TGCGCCAGCAGCCAAGGACAGGGAAAAGGGAACACTGAAGCTTTCTTT.

V gene TRBV25-1 combines with J gene TRBJ2-7; a possible D gene is TRBD1 (5 bases). CDR1 is MGHDK, CDR2 SYGVNS, per germline. The CDR3 is made up of 13 amino acids. With 2 bases removed from V and 2 bases from J, the gap between germline ends came to 7 bases. The CDR3 DNA sequence: TGTGCCAGCAGTGAAATGGGGCCCTACGAGCAGTACTTC. As protein: CASSEMGPYEQYF.

This clonotype was observed a few times. CDR3 in DNA: TGTGCCAGCAGCAAGGGGGCAGGGGTTAGCGAGCAGTACTTC. Translation: CASSKGAGVSEQYF. The chain links TRBV21-1 to TRBJ2-7; the table's D call of TRBD1 was not tested on the DNA. TRBV21-1 is deemed a pseudogene. The CDR3 extends over 14 amino acids.

This clonotype was seen repeatedly, ten times or more. J is TRBJ2-7 and V is TRBV20-1; 8 bases map to TRBD2. V lost 0 bases to trimming and J lost 6 bases; unmatched junction nucleotides: 10. The CDR3 covers 15 residues. From germline, CDR1 is DFQATT and CDR2 SNEGSKA (reference sequence). The CDR3 region is CSARDLAGGFFEQYF. The DNA of the CDR3 is TGCAGTGCTAGAGATCTGGCGGGGGGCTTTTTCGAGCAGTACTTC.

This clonotype was seen only a few times. The DNA of the CDR3 is TGTGCCAGCAGCTTATTAGCAGGGGTAGCGAATCAGCCCCAGCATTTT. It is translated as CASSLLAGVANQPQHF. The genes are TRBV7-2 and TRBJ1-5; maybe TRBD1 (6 bases). The CDR3 loop spans 16 amino acids. Germline CDR1 and CDR2: SGHTA and FQGNSA. V gave up 2 bases and J gave up 4 bases, with 15 bases separating them.

The sample holds a few counts of this clonotype. The J gene is TRBJ2-1, the V gene TRBV24-1; TRBD2 agrees at 9 bases. V shed 6 bases, J shed 7 bases, and the junction held 12 bases outside the gene matches. The germline CDR1 and CDR2 sequences are KGHDR and SFDVKD. CDR3 size: 16 residues. The CDR3 DNA follows: TGTGCCACCAGTAAGACGACTAGCGGTAGAGGGAATGAGCAGTTCTTC. It translates to CATSKTTSGRGNEQFF.

This clonotype was recorded a few times. This chain uses TRBV15 with TRBJ1-1, with D possibly matching TRBD1 (6 bases). The germline V gene encodes CDR1 LNHNV and CDR2 YYDKDF (reference sequence). This CDR3 is built from 17 residues. Trimming left V 1 base short and J 5 bases short, with 20 bases between. In nucleotides, the CDR3 is TGTGCCACCAGCAGAGGTGTAGGGCTGGGGGCGAGTACTGAAGCTTTCTTT. Translation: CATSRGVGLGASTEAFF.

This clonotype has ten or more counts. The CDR3 nucleotides are TGTGCCAGCAGTTTACTGCCGCCAGGGGGGAATGAAAAACTGTTTTTT. Translated, it gives CASSLLPPGGNEKLFF. The chain combines TRBV27 with TRBJ1-4; 7 nucleotides agree with TRBD1. The CDR3 consists of 16 residues. Trimming at V came to 2 bases and at J to 5 bases, leaving 8 bases not matched to a gene. CDR1 MNHEY and CDR2 SMNVEV come from the germline V gene (reference sequence).

This clonotype came up a few times. V gene TRBV5-1 combines with J gene TRBJ2-3, with D unclear. Trimming took 0 bases from V and 6 from J, leaving 8 bases between them. This CDR3 spans 13 amino acids. Germline CDR1 is SGHRS and CDR2 is YFSETQ. CDR3 nucleotides: TGCGCCAGCAGCTTGGTCATGGCGGATACGCAGTATTTT. Amino acid sequence: CASSLVMADTQYF.

This clonotype showed up many times. The chain carries TRBV12-3 or TRBV12-4 and TRBJ2-3; 9 bases match TRBD2. The junction had 11 bases not matched to a gene; V was cut back by 3 bases and J by 1 base. The CDR3 length is 18 residues. The CDR3 sequence is CASSFLLRGGSGTDTQYF. The DNA for the CDR3 is TGTGCCAGCAGTTTTTTGTTGCGGGGGGGGAGCGGCACAGATACGCAGTATTTT.

This clonotype was detected many times. The CDR3 loop reads CSARDLSRGSGYTQYF. The CDR3 region has the DNA TGCAGTGCTAGAGATCTTTCCAGGGGGAGCGGATATACGCAGTATTTT. The chain combines TRBV20-1 with TRBJ2-3, with 7 bases fitting TRBD1. The germline V gene encodes CDR1 DFQATT and CDR2 SNEGSKA (reference sequence). The CDR3 totals 16 residues. With 0 bases clipped from V and 7 bases from J, the junction kept 13 bases outside the gene matches.

This clonotype appeared many times. The chain uses TRBV20-1 and TRBJ2-7; the match to TRBD2 covers 7 bases. CDR1 and CDR2 from the germline V gene are DFQATT and SNEGSKA (reference sequence). This CDR3 has 12 amino acids. V lost 6 bases, J lost 4 bases, and 6 bases stayed unmatched. The CDR3 bases are TGCAGTGCCCTTGGGACTACATACGAGCAGTACTTC. Protein product: CSALGTTYEQYF.

This clonotype was detected many times. The rearrangement uses TRBV7-9 and TRBJ2-2, with 11 bases identical to TRBD1. The V gene's germline CDR1 is SEHNR and CDR2 FQNEAQ (reference sequence). CDR3 size: 15 residues. V shed 5 bases, J shed 3 bases, and the junction held 2 bases outside the gene matches. This CDR3 is CASSPGQGDTGELFF. The CDR3 bases are TGTGCCAGCAGCCCGGGACAGGGGGACACCGGGGAGCTGTTTTTT.

This clonotype appeared many times. The junction differs from germline at one of its ends, possibly a read error. The chain carries TRBV12-3 or TRBV12-4 and TRBJ2-7, with 9 bases fitting TRBD2. CDR3 size: 12 residues. The CDR3 loop is CASSLYPQREDF. The CDR3, as DNA: TGTGCCAGCAGTTTATATCCCCAGCGGGAGGACTTC.

This clonotype was seen a few times. The chain uses TRBV10-3 and TRBJ2-2; D tentatively reads TRBD1 or TRBD2 (6 bases each). The CDR3 spans 13 residues. V gave up 10 bases and J gave up 3 bases, with 12 bases separating them. CDR1 ENHRY and CDR2 SYGVKD come from the germline V gene. The CDR3 loop reads CASEGEDTGELFF. In DNA form, the CDR3 reads TGTGCCAGCGAGGGGGAGGACACCGGGGAGCTGTTTTTT.

This clonotype appeared many times. J is TRBJ2-1 and V is TRBV5-4, with 11 bases that match TRBD1. This CDR3 is built from 15 residues. The J segment lost 8 bases and the V segment lost 4 bases, leaving 8 bases of the junction unmatched. Germline V gives CDR1 SGHNT, CDR2 YYREEE (reference sequence). CDR3 DNA: TGTGCCAGCAGCCCTAGGACAGGGGGCATGTATGAGCAGTTCTTC. Its protein is CASSPRTGGMYEQFF.

In its sample, this clonotype was seen a few times. This sequence joins TRBV7-2 and TRBJ2-7; tentative D call: TRBD1 (5 bases). Trimming took off 5 bases at V and 3 bases at J, with 8 bases between the two ends. Germline V CDR1 and CDR2: SGHTA, FQGNSA. This CDR3 has 12 amino acids. CDR3 nucleotides: TGTGCCAGCAGCAAAAGGGGCTACGAGCAGTACTTC. Translation: CASSKRGYEQYF.

This rearrangement joins TRBV3-1 to TRBJ2-3; D is perhaps TRBD1 (6 bases). Trimming left V 0 bases short and J 1 base short, with 11 bases between. This CDR3 has 16 amino acids. CDR1 and CDR2 from the germline V gene are LGHDT and YNNKEL (reference sequence). CDR3 in amino acids: CASSQEKQGGTDTQYF. CDR3 in DNA: TGTGCCAGCAGCCAAGAAAAACAGGGTGGCACAGATACGCAGTATTTT.

The chain joins TRBV12-3 or TRBV12-4 to TRBJ2-5; D perhaps matches TRBD1 (5 bases). V gave up 6 bases and J gave up 2 bases, with 16 bases separating them. This CDR3 has 15 residues. The CDR3 protein is CASSQLWGEQETQYF. The CDR3 bases are TGTGCCAGCAGCCAACTATGGGGCGAACAAGAGACCCAGTACTTC.